A selection of T cell receptor beta chains follows, all from one sample in a study of blood T cell repertoires in COVID-19. Sequencing was performed with immunoSEQ multiplex PCR; in TCRdb, only in-frame clones are kept and a portion is missing. The data hold fewer than 300,000 clones, with 85% to 90% observed a single time. Input material: PBMCs or T cells enriched from blood (not recorded which). The receptors were gathered from a man aged 40-50 years who had recovered from COVID-19. Both conserved end residues are part of each CDR3. Fields, in order: clone size, V gene, J gene, D gene, CDR3 DNA, CDR3 protein. A D gene is named only where the DNA matches it firmly. Rows may omit the clone size; those that give it use once, few, many or a size class.

clone size: NA; V gene: TRBV7-8; J gene: TRBJ1-6; D gene: TRBD1; CDR3 DNA: TGTGCCAGCAGGGAGAGGACAGGGCGAAATTCACCCCTCCACTTT; CDR3 protein: CASRERTGRNSPLHF
clone size: NA; V gene: TRBV6-5; J gene: TRBJ1-3; D gene: NA; CDR3 DNA: TGTGCCAGCAGTTCGCAGTGGTCTGGAAACACCATATATTTT; CDR3 protein: CASSSQWSGNTIYF
clone size: NA; V gene: TRBV19; J gene: TRBJ2-5; D gene: NA; CDR3 DNA: TGTGCCAGTAGTCCCGGACTAACGGCCCTCGGGGAGACCCAGTACTTC; CDR3 protein: CASSPGLTALGETQYF
clone size: NA; V gene: TRBV11-2; J gene: TRBJ2-7; D gene: TRBD1; CDR3 DNA: TGTGCCAGCAGCGGATTGGACAGGGCCTACGAGCAGTACTTC; CDR3 protein: CASSGLDRAYEQYF
clone size: NA; V gene: TRBV15; J gene: TRBJ2-5; D gene: NA; CDR3 DNA: TGTGCCACCAGCAGAGGGGGGGTACAAGAGACCCAGTACTTC; CDR3 protein: CATSRGGVQETQYF
clone size: NA; V gene: TRBV7-3; J gene: TRBJ2-1; D gene: TRBD2; CDR3 DNA: TGTGCCAGCAGCTCGGGGCGCGGGGGGGCGGTTGGTAATGAGCAGTTCTTC; CDR3 protein: CASSSGRGGAVGNEQFF
clone size: once; V gene: TRBV6-5; J gene: TRBJ2-7; D gene: TRBD1; CDR3 DNA: TGTGCCAGCAGCTACGTCCCGGGACAGGCATACGAGCAGTACTTC; CDR3 protein: CASSYVPGQAYEQYF
clone size: NA; V gene: TRBV2; J gene: TRBJ1-5; D gene: TRBD1; CDR3 DNA: TGTGCCAGCAGCGTGGACAGGGTTAAAAATCAGCCCCAGCATTTT; CDR3 protein: CASSVDRVKNQPQHF
clone size: NA; V gene: TRBV6-2/TRBV6-3; J gene: TRBJ2-1; D gene: TRBD2; CDR3 DNA: TGTGCCAGCAGTTACTCAGGGACCGTACTAGCGGGGGCTTACAATGAGCAGTTCTTC; CDR3 protein: CASSYSGTVLAGAYNEQFF
clone size: NA; V gene: TRBV5-6; J gene: TRBJ1-5; D gene: NA; CDR3 DNA: TGTGCCAGCAGCCAGGCTAGGACAATGTATAGCAATCAGCCCCAGCATTTT; CDR3 protein: CASSQARTMYSNQPQHF
clone size: NA; V gene: TRBV19; J gene: TRBJ1-1; D gene: NA; CDR3 DNA: TGTGCCAGTAGTATAGGCACGACGGGGAACACTGAAGCTTTCTTT; CDR3 protein: CASSIGTTGNTEAFF
clone size: NA; V gene: TRBV23-1; J gene: TRBJ2-7; D gene: NA; CDR3 DNA: TGCGCCAGCAGTCACCCGGGACAAGGGACACCCTACGAGCAGTACTTC; CDR3 protein: CASSHPGQGTPYEQYF
clone size: NA; V gene: TRBV11-3; J gene: TRBJ2-2; D gene: NA; CDR3 DNA: TGTGCCAGCAGCTTACATCCTAGCGTGAACACCGGGGAGCTGTTTTTT; CDR3 protein: CASSLHPSVNTGELFF
clone size: NA; V gene: TRBV27; J gene: TRBJ1-2; D gene: TRBD1; CDR3 DNA: TGTGCCAGCAGTCCGGGGACAGGGCGTTATGGCTACACCTTC; CDR3 protein: CASSPGTGRYGYTF
clone size: NA; V gene: TRBV6-5; J gene: TRBJ2-1; D gene: NA; CDR3 DNA: TGTGCCAGCAGCTCCGACAGGAGCCCCTACAATGAGCAGTTCTTC; CDR3 protein: CASSSDRSPYNEQFF
clone size: once; V gene: TRBV6-1; J gene: TRBJ1-4; D gene: TRBD1; CDR3 DNA: TGTGCCAGCAGTAAAGAAGGGGGCGCGAGTCCCCCTAATGAAAAACTGTTTTTT; CDR3 protein: CASSKEGGASPPNEKLFF
clone size: NA; V gene: TRBV11-3; J gene: TRBJ2-5; D gene: NA; CDR3 DNA: TGTGCCAGCAGCTTAGAGGGCAGGCTGAACCAAGAGACCCAGTACTTC; CDR3 protein: CASSLEGRLNQETQYF
clone size: NA; V gene: TRBV11-1; J gene: TRBJ2-1; D gene: NA; CDR3 DNA: TGTGCCAGCAGCTTCGCAGGTACGGCCCACAATGAGCAGTTCTTC; CDR3 protein: CASSFAGTAHNEQFF
clone size: once; V gene: TRBV6-5; J gene: TRBJ1-4; D gene: NA; CDR3 DNA: TGTGCCAGCAAGCGACAGGTGAATGAAAAACTGTTTTTT; CDR3 protein: CASKRQVNEKLFF
clone size: NA; V gene: TRBV18; J gene: TRBJ2-7; D gene: TRBD1; CDR3 DNA: TGTGCCAGCTCACCCCGACAGGGGAGCTCCTACGAGCAGTACTTC; CDR3 protein: CASSPRQGSSYEQYF
clone size: once; V gene: TRBV13; J gene: TRBJ2-7; D gene: TRBD2; CDR3 DNA: TGTGCCAGCAGCAGTACCCCTAGCGGTCCCTACGAGCAGTACTTC; CDR3 protein: CASSSTPSGPYEQYF
clone size: NA; V gene: TRBV11-1; J gene: TRBJ2-7; D gene: TRBD2; CDR3 DNA: TGTGCCAGCAGCTTAGCGGAGCGGGATCGGCAGTACTTC; CDR3 protein: CASSLAERDRQYF
clone size: NA; V gene: TRBV5-1; J gene: TRBJ2-4; D gene: TRBD1; CDR3 DNA: TGCGCCAGCAGCTTGGCCGAACAGGGGGCGTGGGGCATTCAGTACTTC; CDR3 protein: CASSLAEQGAWGIQYF
clone size: NA; V gene: TRBV18; J gene: TRBJ2-1; D gene: TRBD2; CDR3 DNA: TGTGCCAGCTCACCCCGGACTAGCGGGAGTGGTAGGAATGAGCAGTTCTTC; CDR3 protein: CASSPRTSGSGRNEQFF
clone size: NA; V gene: TRBV28; J gene: TRBJ1-1; D gene: TRBD1; CDR3 DNA: TGTGCCAGCAGCATAACAGGGGAGACTGAAGCTTTCTTT; CDR3 protein: CASSITGETEAFF
clone size: NA; V gene: TRBV19; J gene: TRBJ1-1; D gene: TRBD1; CDR3 DNA: TGTGCCAGTAGTCTGCCAGGGGGCCAGGACACTGAAGCTTTCTTT; CDR3 protein: CASSLPGGQDTEAFF
clone size: NA; V gene: TRBV18; J gene: TRBJ2-1; D gene: TRBD2; CDR3 DNA: TGTGCCAGCTCACCTTCCGGGACTACCTACAATGAGCAGTTCTTC; CDR3 protein: CASSPSGTTYNEQFF
clone size: NA; V gene: TRBV19; J gene: TRBJ2-1; D gene: TRBD1; CDR3 DNA: TGTGCCAGTAGAAGACAGGGCCGAACCTACAATGAGCAGTTCTTC; CDR3 protein: CASRRQGRTYNEQFF
clone size: many; V gene: TRBV6-4; J gene: TRBJ2-1; D gene: TRBD2; CDR3 DNA: TGTGCCAGCAGTGACCGTGGGCTAGCGGGGGAGGGCAATGAGCAGTTCTTC; CDR3 protein: CASSDRGLAGEGNEQFF
clone size: NA; V gene: TRBV4-3; J gene: TRBJ2-2; D gene: NA; CDR3 DNA: TGCGCCAGCAGCCAAGATCCTCTAACGGAGAGTTCGAACACCGGGGAGCTGTTTTTT; CDR3 protein: CASSQDPLTESSNTGELFF
clone size: NA; V gene: TRBV30; J gene: TRBJ2-4; D gene: NA; CDR3 DNA: TGTGCCTGGAGATTGCTCCCCCGAAAACTAGCCAAAAACATTCAGTACTTC; CDR3 protein: CAWRLLPRKLAKNIQYF
clone size: NA; V gene: TRBV19; J gene: TRBJ1-4; D gene: TRBD1; CDR3 DNA: TGTGCCGGACACGACAGGGGGCGAGAAAAACTGTTTTTT; CDR3 protein: CAGHDRGREKLFF
clone size: NA; V gene: TRBV28; J gene: TRBJ2-4; D gene: NA; CDR3 DNA: TGTGCCAGCAGTTTCGGACTTAACATTCAGTACTTC; CDR3 protein: CASSFGLNIQYF
clone size: NA; V gene: TRBV4-3; J gene: TRBJ2-7; D gene: TRBD2; CDR3 DNA: TGCGCCAGCAGCCAAGGAGCGGGGTCCTACGAGCAGTACTTC; CDR3 protein: CASSQGAGSYEQYF
clone size: NA; V gene: TRBV29-1; J gene: TRBJ1-2; D gene: NA; CDR3 DNA: TGCAGCGTTGAGGTTTTTTCGGGGGTTTGGTATGGCTACACCTTC; CDR3 protein: CSVEVFSGVWYGYTF
clone size: NA; V gene: TRBV5-4; J gene: TRBJ1-1; D gene: TRBD1; CDR3 DNA: TGTGCCAGCAGCTTGGGTCAGGACAGGGTGGCTTTCTTT; CDR3 protein: CASSLGQDRVAFF
clone size: NA; V gene: TRBV12-3/TRBV12-4; J gene: TRBJ1-1; D gene: NA; CDR3 DNA: TGTGCCAGCAGTTTAGCGCCGGGGGCTTTCTTT; CDR3 protein: CASSLAPGAFF
clone size: NA; V gene: TRBV18; J gene: TRBJ2-5; D gene: NA; CDR3 DNA: TGTGCCAGCTCACCACCGATCCAGGGCGAGGAGACCCAGTACTTC; CDR3 protein: CASSPPIQGEETQYF
clone size: NA; V gene: TRBV6-5; J gene: TRBJ2-7; D gene: TRBD1; CDR3 DNA: TGTGCCAGCAGGGGACAGGTGGACTCCTACGAGCAGTACTTC; CDR3 protein: CASRGQVDSYEQYF
clone size: NA; V gene: TRBV5-5; J gene: TRBJ2-7; D gene: TRBD2; CDR3 DNA: TGTGCCAGCAGCTTGGCTGGCGGGGGGGCGGCTTACGAGCAGTACTTC; CDR3 protein: CASSLAGGGAAYEQYF
clone size: NA; V gene: TRBV28; J gene: TRBJ1-6; D gene: TRBD1; CDR3 DNA: TGTGCCAGCAGTAAGGACAGGGGGCCCACACCCCTCCACTTT; CDR3 protein: CASSKDRGPTPLHF
clone size: NA; V gene: TRBV30; J gene: TRBJ1-2; D gene: NA; CDR3 DNA: TGTGCCTGGAGTGGGCCGGTAGGGGTTGATCTCTATATACGGACTAACTATGGCTACACCTTC; CDR3 protein: CAWSGPVGVDLYIRTNYGYTF
clone size: NA; V gene: TRBV11-2; J gene: TRBJ2-1; D gene: TRBD2; CDR3 DNA: TGTGCCAGCAGCTTGATAGCGGGAGGGCGCTACAATGAGCAGTTCTTC; CDR3 protein: CASSLIAGGRYNEQFF
clone size: NA; V gene: TRBV27; J gene: TRBJ2-5; D gene: NA; CDR3 DNA: TGTGCCAGCAGTGCCTTATTCGGGACCCAGTACTTC; CDR3 protein: CASSALFGTQYF
clone size: NA; V gene: TRBV15; J gene: TRBJ1-1; D gene: TRBD1; CDR3 DNA: TGTGCCACCAGAACCTGGCCAGCGCAGGGGGCGACTTTCTTT; CDR3 protein: CATRTWPAQGATFF
clone size: NA; V gene: TRBV28; J gene: TRBJ1-1; D gene: NA; CDR3 DNA: TGTGCCAGCAGGAACAAACAGGGCGGAGAGACTGAAGCTTTCTTT; CDR3 protein: CASRNKQGGETEAFF
clone size: NA; V gene: TRBV27; J gene: TRBJ1-4; D gene: TRBD1; CDR3 DNA: TGTGCCAGCAGTTCTGGCCGAGGACAGGGGGGTAATGAAAAACTGTTTTTT; CDR3 protein: CASSSGRGQGGNEKLFF
clone size: once; V gene: TRBV7-3; J gene: TRBJ2-3; D gene: NA; CDR3 DNA: TGTGCCAGCAGCTCCCCGCGATCTGGACAAAAGTATCCAGATACGCAGTATTTT; CDR3 protein: CASSSPRSGQKYPDTQYF
clone size: many; V gene: TRBV18; J gene: TRBJ1-4; D gene: NA; CDR3 DNA: TGTGCCAGCTCACCATTCGCAGGCCTGTTCTCCGATAATGAAAAACTGTTTTTT; CDR3 protein: CASSPFAGLFSDNEKLFF
clone size: NA; V gene: TRBV5-8; J gene: TRBJ1-1; D gene: TRBD1; CDR3 DNA: TGTGCCAGCAGCAAGGGACAGGGGGCTTTCCCCACTGAAGCTTTCTTT; CDR3 protein: CASSKGQGAFPTEAFF
clone size: NA; V gene: TRBV11-2; J gene: TRBJ2-5; D gene: TRBD2; CDR3 DNA: TGTGCCAGCAGCCGAGGACTAGCGGGAGATTCTGAGACCCAGTACTTC; CDR3 protein: CASSRGLAGDSETQYF
clone size: NA; V gene: TRBV7-3; J gene: TRBJ2-7; D gene: NA; CDR3 DNA: TGTGCCAGCAGCTTAACCGTCGGGGGACCATTCTACGAGCAGTACTTC; CDR3 protein: CASSLTVGGPFYEQYF
clone size: NA; V gene: TRBV7-2; J gene: TRBJ2-1; D gene: TRBD2; CDR3 DNA: TGTGCCAGCAGCTTAAGGCTAGCGGGAGTAATGGATGAGCAGTTCTTC; CDR3 protein: CASSLRLAGVMDEQFF
clone size: once; V gene: TRBV18; J gene: TRBJ2-7; D gene: TRBD1; CDR3 DNA: TGTGCCAGCTCACCAAACCTTGGGGACAGGGGTTCACACGAGCAGTACTTC; CDR3 protein: CASSPNLGDRGSHEQYF
clone size: once; V gene: TRBV6-1; J gene: TRBJ1-2; D gene: TRBD1; CDR3 DNA: TGTGCCAGCAGTGAACCGGGACAGGGGCACTATGGCTACACCTTC; CDR3 protein: CASSEPGQGHYGYTF
clone size: NA; V gene: TRBV12-5; J gene: TRBJ1-4; D gene: NA; CDR3 DNA: TGTGCTAGTGGAACTACTAATCGTGATGAAAAACTGTTTTTT; CDR3 protein: CASGTTNRDEKLFF
clone size: once; V gene: TRBV7-6; J gene: TRBJ1-1; D gene: NA; CDR3 DNA: TGTGCCAGCAGCCCGTCCGGGACAAAAAAGTCTGAAGCTTTCTTT; CDR3 protein: CASSPSGTKKSEAFF
clone size: few; V gene: TRBV21-1; J gene: TRBJ2-7; D gene: NA; CDR3 DNA: TGTGCCAGCAGCTATCAAGGGACTAGAGAAGCATACGAGCAGTACTTC; CDR3 protein: CASSYQGTREAYEQYF
clone size: once; V gene: TRBV7-9; J gene: TRBJ2-4; D gene: TRBD2; CDR3 DNA: TGTGCCAGCAGCTTATCATTAGCGGGAGGGAGCCTAGCCAAAAACATTCAGTACTTC; CDR3 protein: CASSLSLAGGSLAKNIQYF